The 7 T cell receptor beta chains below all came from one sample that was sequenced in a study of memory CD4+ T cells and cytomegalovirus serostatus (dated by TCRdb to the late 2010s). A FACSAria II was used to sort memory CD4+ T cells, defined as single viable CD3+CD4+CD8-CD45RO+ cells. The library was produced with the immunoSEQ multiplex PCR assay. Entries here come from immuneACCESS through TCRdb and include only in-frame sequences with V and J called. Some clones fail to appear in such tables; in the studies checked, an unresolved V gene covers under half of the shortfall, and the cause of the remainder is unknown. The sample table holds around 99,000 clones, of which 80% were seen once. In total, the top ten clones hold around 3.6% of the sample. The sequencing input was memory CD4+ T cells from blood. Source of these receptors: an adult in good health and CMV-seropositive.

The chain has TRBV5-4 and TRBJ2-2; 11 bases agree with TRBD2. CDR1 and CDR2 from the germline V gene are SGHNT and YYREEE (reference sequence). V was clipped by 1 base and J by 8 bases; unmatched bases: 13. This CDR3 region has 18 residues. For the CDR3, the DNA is TGTGCCAGCAGCTTGAGAGTCTTTGGACTAGCGGGTGAGGGGGAGCTGTTTTTT. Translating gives CASSLRVFGLAGEGELFF.

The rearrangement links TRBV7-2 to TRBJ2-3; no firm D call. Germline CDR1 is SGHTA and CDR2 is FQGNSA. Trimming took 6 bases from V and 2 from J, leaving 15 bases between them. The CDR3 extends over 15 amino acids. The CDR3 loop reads CASRPSLGSTDTQYF. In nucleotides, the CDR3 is TGTGCCAGCAGACCCTCTCTTGGCTCCACAGATACGCAGTATTTT.

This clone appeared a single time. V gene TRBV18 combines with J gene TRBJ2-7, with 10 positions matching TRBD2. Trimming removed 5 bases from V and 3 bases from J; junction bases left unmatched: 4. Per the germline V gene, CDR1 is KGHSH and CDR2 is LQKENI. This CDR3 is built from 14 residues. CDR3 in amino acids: CASSGAGGNYEQYF. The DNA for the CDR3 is TGTGCCAGCTCAGGAGCGGGAGGGAACTACGAGCAGTACTTC.

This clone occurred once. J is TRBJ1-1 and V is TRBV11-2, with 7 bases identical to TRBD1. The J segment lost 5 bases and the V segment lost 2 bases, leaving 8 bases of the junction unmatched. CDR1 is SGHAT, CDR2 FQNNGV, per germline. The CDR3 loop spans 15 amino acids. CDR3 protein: CASSLLTAGGTEAFF. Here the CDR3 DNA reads TGTGCCAGCAGCTTATTAACCGCAGGGGGAACTGAAGCTTTCTTT.

This chain's CDR3 is CASSVPGTGNTEAFF. CDR3 in DNA: TGTGCCAGTAGTGTCCCGGGGACAGGGAACACTGAAGCTTTCTTT. The V call is TRBV19, the J call TRBJ1-1; 8 nucleotides match TRBD1. Trimming at V came to 5 bases and at J to 1 base, leaving 6 bases not matched to a gene. Germline-derived CDR1 and CDR2 are LNHDA and SQIVND (reference sequence). The CDR3 spans 15 residues.

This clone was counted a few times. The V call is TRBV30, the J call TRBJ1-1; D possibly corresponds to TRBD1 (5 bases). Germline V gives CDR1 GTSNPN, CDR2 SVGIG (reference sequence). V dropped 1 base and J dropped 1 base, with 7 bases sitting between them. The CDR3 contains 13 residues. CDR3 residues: CAWSGGANTEAFF. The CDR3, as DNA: TGTGCCTGGAGTGGGGGCGCGAACACTGAAGCTTTCTTT.

The CDR3: CASRSSGRYEQYF. The CDR3 region has the DNA TGTGCCAGCAGATCCAGCGGGAGGTACGAGCAGTACTTC. The V gene is TRBV5-4, the J gene TRBJ2-7; 9 bases are shared with TRBD2. V gave up 5 bases and J gave up 4 bases; unmatched junction bases: 4. The germline CDR1 and CDR2 sequences are SGHNT and YYREEE (reference sequence). The CDR3 is made up of 13 amino acids. The full variable domain, rest sourced from reference TRBV5-4 and TRBJ2-7, is ETGVTQSPTHLIKTRGQQVTLRCSSQSGHNTVSWYQQALGQGPQFIFQYYREEENGRGNFPPRFSGLQFPNYSSELNVNALELDDSALYLCASRSSGRYEQYFGPGTRLTVT.